This TCR beta chain is from a study of cytomegalovirus exposure and HLA in healthy donors. Study as a whole: In a previous analysis, approximately 110 million unique TCR beta sequences were found from 150 million to 200 million T cells. Points from the study as a whole: Reports described diagnosis of cytomegalovirus status by the classifier as highly specific and sensitive. TRBV6-2, TRBV6-3 and some other V segments were excluded as indistinguishable.

Worth noting for this clone: What it recognizes is unknown.

This PCR relied on a set of 60 Vbeta primers and 13 Jbeta primers. The data were produced by immunoSEQ multiplex PCR, yet TCRdb's version contains in-frame clones alone and is incomplete. The sample includes 270,000 or so clones, roughly 88% of them seen just once. Germline CDR1 GTSNPN, CDR2 SVGIG (reference sequence). Trimming took off 0 bases at V and 2 bases at J, with 10 bases between the two ends. This CDR3 spans 14 amino acids. The source material was PBMCs. The J gene is TRBJ1-2, the V gene TRBV30; no reliable D call. This receptor was obtained from a man aged 40-55 years in good health and CMV-seropositive. Written as DNA, the CDR3 is TGTGCCTGGAGTGTAAGGAGTCACAACTATGGCTACACCTTC. Residues: CAWSVRSHNYGYTF.